The next 6 T cell receptor beta chains were all read from a single sample in a study of shared clonotypes between healthy human individuals. The method was immunoSEQ multiplex PCR; TCRdb's version includes in-frame clones alone and lacks a portion of them. The repertoire holds 530,000 or so clones, 60% to 80% seen once, with around 13% in the top ten. Sequenced material: PBMCs. The origin of the receptors is a woman in her 40s in good health. Some clones in this sample may be carry-over from other donors' samples.

The rearrangement uses TRBV5-8 and TRBJ2-7, with 11 nucleotides matching TRBD2. V was pared by 7 bases and J by 4 bases, with 10 bases of the junction left unmatched. The CDR3 has 15 residues. Germline V gives CDR1 SGHTS, CDR2 YDEGEE. DNA for the CDR3: TGTGCCAGCGGACCTGTGGGACTAGCGGATTACGAGCAGTACTTC. Translating it yields CASGPVGLADYEQYF.

The chain uses TRBV19 and TRBJ1-2; maybe TRBD1 (5 bases). CDR3 length: 14 amino acids. V shed 3 bases and J shed 8 bases, with 16 bases lying between them. The V gene's germline CDR1 is LNHDA and CDR2 SQIVND (reference sequence). This CDR3 reads CASSMDGGLGGYTF. The CDR3 coding sequence is TGTGCCAGTAGTATGGATGGGGGACTGGGCGGCTACACCTTC.

In its sample, this clone was seen once. The same CDR3 arises from other DNA sequences in this sample as well. J is TRBJ1-5 and V is TRBV7-9; D gene uncertain. Germline assignment: CDR1 SEHNR and CDR2 FQNEAQ (reference sequence). Trimming removed 1 base at V and 6 bases at J, with 10 bases between. The CDR3 loop spans 14 amino acids. CDR3 loop: CASSLGGLGQPQHF. The CDR3 DNA sequence: TGTGCCAGCAGCTTAGGAGGCCTGGGTCAGCCCCAGCATTTT.

This clone was seen many times. This chain links TRBV2 with TRBJ2-5; no clear D. The germline CDR1 and CDR2 sequences are SNHLY and FYNNEI. V was pared by 2 bases and J by 5 bases, with 9 bases between. The CDR3 contains 13 residues. The CDR3 DNA reads as TGTGCCAGCAGTGAATGGGTCCGGGAGACCCAGTACTTC. Translated, it gives CASSEWVRETQYF.

The V call is TRBV19, the J call TRBJ2-6; no clear D gene. Germline loops: CDR1 LNHDA, CDR2 SQIVND (reference sequence). This CDR3 is built from 16 residues. V lost 1 base and J 3 bases, leaving 10 bases between the germline ends. CDR3 protein: CASSIVRQFGANVLTF. CDR3 bases: TGTGCCAGTAGTATAGTGCGGCAGTTTGGGGCCAACGTCCTGACTTTC.

The chain has TRBV2 and TRBJ2-2; 9 bases match TRBD2. With 6 bases clipped from V and 7 bases from J, the junction kept 9 bases outside the gene matches. The CDR3 length is 15 residues. Germline V gives CDR1 SNHLY, CDR2 FYNNEI. CDR3 residues: CASRLIAGENGELFF. DNA for the CDR3: TGTGCCAGCAGGTTAATAGCGGGAGAAAACGGGGAGCTGTTTTTT.